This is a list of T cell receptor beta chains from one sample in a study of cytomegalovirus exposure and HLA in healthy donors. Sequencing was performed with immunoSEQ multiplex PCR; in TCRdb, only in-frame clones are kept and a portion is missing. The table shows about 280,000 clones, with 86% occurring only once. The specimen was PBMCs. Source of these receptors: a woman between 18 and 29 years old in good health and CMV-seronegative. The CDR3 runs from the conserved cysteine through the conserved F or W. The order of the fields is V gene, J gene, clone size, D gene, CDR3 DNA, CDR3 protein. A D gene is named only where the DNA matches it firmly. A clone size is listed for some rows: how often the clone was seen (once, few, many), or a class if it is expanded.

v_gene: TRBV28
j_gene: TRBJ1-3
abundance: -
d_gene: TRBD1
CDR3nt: TGTGCCAGCAGTGCTACAGGGGGTACTGGAAACACCATATATTTT
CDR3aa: CASSATGGTGNTIYF

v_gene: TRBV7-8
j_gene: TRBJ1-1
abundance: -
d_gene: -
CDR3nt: TGTGCCTCGGGGAACACTGAAGCTTTCTTT
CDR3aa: CASGNTEAFF

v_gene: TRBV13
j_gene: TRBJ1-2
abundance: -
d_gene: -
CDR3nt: TGTGCCAGCAGCTTAACAGGGATCTATGGCTACACCTTC
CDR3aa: CASSLTGIYGYTF

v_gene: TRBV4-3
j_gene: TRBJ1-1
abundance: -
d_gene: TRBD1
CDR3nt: TGCGCCAGCAGCCAAGAAGGGACAGGGCGGACTGAAGCTTTCTTT
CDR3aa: CASSQEGTGRTEAFF

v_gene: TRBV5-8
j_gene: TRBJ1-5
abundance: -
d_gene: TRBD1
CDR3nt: TGTGCCAGCAGCCCCGGGACAGGGGTTCAGCCCCAGCATTTT
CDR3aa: CASSPGTGVQPQHF

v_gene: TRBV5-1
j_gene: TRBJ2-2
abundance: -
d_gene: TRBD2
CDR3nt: TGCGCCAGCAGCCCCCTTCCGGGGGGGGCAGGGGCCGGGGAGCTGTTTTTT
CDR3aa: CASSPLPGGAGAGELFF

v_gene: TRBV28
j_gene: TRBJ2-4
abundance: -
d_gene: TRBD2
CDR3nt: TGTGCCAGCAGAAACATGCGGGGGACCTATGCCAAAAACATTCAGTACTTC
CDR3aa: CASRNMRGTYAKNIQYF

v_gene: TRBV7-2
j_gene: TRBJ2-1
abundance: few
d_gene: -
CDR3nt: TGTGCCAGTTGTCAACGACGGGGGAGCGATGAGCAGTTCTTC
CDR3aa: CASCQRRGSDEQFF

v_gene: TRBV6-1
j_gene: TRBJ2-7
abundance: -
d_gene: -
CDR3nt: TGTGCCAGCAGTGAGTCTATTCCCTACGAGCAGTACTTC
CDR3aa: CASSESIPYEQYF

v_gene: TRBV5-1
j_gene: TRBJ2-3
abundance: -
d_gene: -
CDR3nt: TGCGCCAGCAGCTTGGGTAGCGGAATAAGCACAGATACGCAGTATTTT
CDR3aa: CASSLGSGISTDTQYF

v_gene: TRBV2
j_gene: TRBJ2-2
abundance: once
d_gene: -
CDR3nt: TGTGCCAGTTATTTACAGGGCGCCGGGGAGCTGTTTTTT
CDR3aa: CASYLQGAGELFF

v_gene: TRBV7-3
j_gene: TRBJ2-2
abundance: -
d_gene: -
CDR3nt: TGTGCCAGCAGCTTATTGTTAACCGGGGAGCTGTTTTTT
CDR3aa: CASSLLLTGELFF

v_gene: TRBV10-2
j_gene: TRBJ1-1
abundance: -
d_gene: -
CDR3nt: TGCGCCAGCAGTGGGCGACAAGAGAACACTGAAGCTTTCTTT
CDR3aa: CASSGRQENTEAFF

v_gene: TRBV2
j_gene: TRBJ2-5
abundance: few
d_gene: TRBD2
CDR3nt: TGTGCCAGCGGTTTAGCGGGAGTGGAGACCCAGTACTTC
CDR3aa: CASGLAGVETQYF

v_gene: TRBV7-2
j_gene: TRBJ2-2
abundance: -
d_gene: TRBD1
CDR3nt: TGTGCCAGCAGCTTAGTTGGCAGGGGGCGCACCGGGGAGCTGTTTTTT
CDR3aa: CASSLVGRGRTGELFF

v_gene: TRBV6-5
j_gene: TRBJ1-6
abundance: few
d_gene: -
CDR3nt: TGTGCCAGCAGTTACCAGGCAGCAAATTCACCCCTCCACTTT
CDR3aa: CASSYQAANSPLHF

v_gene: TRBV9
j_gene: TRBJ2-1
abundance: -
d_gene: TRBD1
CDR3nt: TGTGCCAGCAGCGTCCTGACAGGGACGTTTATTCATGAGCAGTTCTTC
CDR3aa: CASSVLTGTFIHEQFF